Presented here are 14 T cell receptor beta chains from one specimen sequenced in a study of OX40 agonist ivuxolimab in advanced cancers. TCRdb's table, derived via immunoSEQ multiplex PCR, lists solely in-frame clones and lacks some. The repertoire holds 80,000 or so clones, with under 95% as singletons. The specimen was CD4+ or CD8+ T cells sorted from blood, collected in a trial of the OX40 agonist ivuxolimab. The receptors were gathered from an adult with an advanced solid tumor such as melanoma, head and neck, liver or kidney cancer.

In this sample, this clone turned up a few times. This chain links TRBV27 with TRBJ1-6, with D possibly TRBD1 on 5 matching bases. V shed 5 bases and J shed 0 bases, with 11 bases lying between them. The CDR3 spans 16 residues. Looked up from germline, CDR1 is MNHEY and CDR2 is SMNVEV (reference sequence). The CDR3, as DNA: TGTGCCAGCAGTCGGACACGGAGCTCCTATAATTCACCCCTCCACTTT. This sequence encodes CASSRTRSSYNSPLHF.

The count of this clone is one. The gene calls are TRBV6-5 and TRBJ1-1; no reliable D call. This CDR3 is 15 amino acids long. Germline V CDR1 and CDR2: MNHEY, SVGAGI. V lost 6 bases to trimming and J lost 1 base, with 15 bases between them. CDR3 loop: CASSHLPAGNTEAFF. CDR3 DNA sequence: TGTGCCAGCAGCCACTTACCTGCCGGGAACACTGAAGCTTTCTTT.

DNA of the CDR3: TGTGCCAGCAGTGAAGCAAGGGGCTTAGTTGCAACTAATGAAAAACTGTTTTTT. Its translation: CASSEARGLVATNEKLFF. V gene TRBV2 combines with J gene TRBJ1-4; D is perhaps TRBD1 (5 bases). Germline CDR1 reads SNHLY; CDR2 reads FYNNEI. Between the trimmed V and J ends, which lost 0 bases and 0 bases, there was a span of 14 bases. CDR3 length: 18 amino acids.

V and J are TRBV9 and TRBJ2-1; weak D call: TRBD2 (5 bases). The V end was cut by 0 bases, the J end by 2 bases, with 12 bases between. Germline CDR1 reads SGDLS; CDR2 reads YYNGEE. The CDR3 has 16 residues. The CDR3 DNA follows: TGTGCCAGCAGCGTAGACCCCCGGGGAGCCTACAATGAGCAGTTCTTC. Translating gives CASSVDPRGAYNEQFF.

This rearrangement joins TRBV7-9 to TRBJ2-2; tentative D call: TRBD1 (5 bases). Germline-derived CDR1 and CDR2 are SEHNR and FQNEAQ (reference sequence). This CDR3 is 14 amino acids long. Trimming removed 9 bases at V and 3 bases at J, with 14 bases between. This CDR3 is CARGAGDDTGELFF. CDR3 in DNA: TGTGCCAGAGGGGCCGGTGACGACACCGGGGAGCTGTTTTTT.

The rearrangement uses TRBV25-1 and TRBJ1-1; D is uncertain. V shed 9 bases and J shed 0 bases, with 5 bases lying between them. The germline V gene has CDR1 MGHDK and CDR2 SYGVNS. The CDR3 runs 11 residues. The CDR3 nucleotides read TGTGCCAGTTCAATGAACACTGAAGCTTTCTTT. As protein: CASSMNTEAFF.

This chain joins TRBV7-2 and TRBJ2-7, with TRBD1 matching 8 bases. Germline V gene lookup returns CDR1 SGHTA and CDR2 FQGNSA. The CDR3 is made up of 13 amino acids. J was trimmed by 6 bases and V by 5 bases; bases with no gene match: 6. The CDR3 nucleotides are TGTGCCAGCAGCCCAGGAACAGGGGGCGAGCAGTACTTC. Encoded protein: CASSPGTGGEQYF.

The chain is built from TRBV11-2 and TRBJ1-5; 9 nucleotides line up with TRBD1. Germline V gene lookup returns CDR1 SGHAT and CDR2 FQNNGV. The CDR3 runs 14 residues. V trimming: 5 bases; J trimming: 6 bases; junction bases outside the gene matches: 5. The CDR3 bases are TGTGCCAGCAGCCAAGAGGGACAGGGTCAGCCCCAGCATTTT. The encoded protein is CASSQEGQGQPQHF.

This clone was seen a single time. This chain links TRBV4-3 with TRBJ1-2; D gene unclear. CDR1 and CDR2 (germline): LGHNA, YSLEER. V lost 0 bases to trimming and J lost 6 bases, with 14 bases between them. This CDR3 is built from 15 residues. CDR3 DNA sequence: TGCGCCAGCAGCCAAGATAGTTGGACTAGGGATGGCTACACCTTC. It is translated as CASSQDSWTRDGYTF.

CDR3 in amino acids: CASSPGSPIGNEQFF. CDR3 nucleotides: TGTGCCAGCAGCCCAGGGTCTCCAATTGGCAATGAGCAGTTCTTC. The gene calls are TRBV6-5 and TRBJ2-1, with D perhaps TRBD1 (5 bases). The CDR3 totals 15 residues. Trimming shortened V by 6 bases and J by 6 bases, and 18 bases separated the two germline ends. Germline loops: CDR1 MNHEY, CDR2 SVGAGI.

The V call is TRBV27, the J call TRBJ2-1; 8 nucleotides align to TRBD2. The CDR3 has 16 amino acids. Germline CDR1 is MNHEY and CDR2 is SMNVEV (reference sequence). The V segment lost 5 bases and the J segment 10 bases; nucleotides outside the gene matches: 16. The CDR3 DNA follows: TGTGCCAGCAGTCGGGTCGGGAGGGAGGGCCCCCGGGAGCAGTTCTTC. Encoded protein: CASSRVGREGPREQFF.

The V and J genes are TRBV29-1 and TRBJ2-5; possibly TRBD1 for D (6 bases). CDR3 length: 14 residues. From germline, CDR1 is SQVTM and CDR2 ANQGSEA. Trimming pared 3 bases from V and 0 bases from J, leaving 11 bases between. The CDR3 DNA reads as TGCAGCGTTGACAACAGGGACCACCAAGAGACCCAGTACTTC. Translated, it gives CSVDNRDHQETQYF.

J is TRBJ2-7 and V is TRBV19; D ambiguous. This CDR3 is built from 14 residues. CDR1 and CDR2 (germline): LNHDA, SQIVND (reference sequence). V lost 1 base and J lost 1, with 8 bases in between. The DNA for the CDR3 is TGTGCCAGTAGTATAGGGACGATTTCCTACGAGCAGTACTTC. As protein: CASSIGTISYEQYF.

The chain is built from TRBV11-2 and TRBJ2-6; 8 nucleotides match TRBD2. Unmatched junction bases numbered 7, after V lost 6 bases and J lost 0 bases. Germline V gene data show CDR1 as SGHAT and CDR2 as FQNNGV. The length of the CDR3 is 17 residues. CDR3 sequence reads: CASSPWRGASGANVLTF. For the CDR3, the DNA is TGTGCCAGCAGTCCCTGGCGGGGGGCCTCTGGGGCCAACGTCCTGACTTTC.